This T cell receptor beta chain was captured in a study of control samples from healthy donors and cancer patients. Sequencing used immunoSEQ multiplex PCR; TCRdb keeps in-frame clones, though not all of them. This sample yields about 92,000 clones, of which more than 75% are seen a single time; around 9.1% belongs to the top ten. Trimming pared 3 bases from V and 4 bases from J, leaving 4 bases between. The CDR3 consists of 10 residues. CDR1 DFQATT and CDR2 SNEGSKA come from the germline V gene (reference sequence). The TCR originated in a woman in her sixties or seventies in good health. The chain employs TRBV20-1 and TRBJ2-7, with D unclear. The sequenced sample consisted of blood. This chain's CDR3 is CSASQYEQYF. CDR3 coding DNA: TGCAGTGCTAGCCAGTACGAGCAGTACTTC.